This T cell receptor (beta chain) is drawn from a study of blood T cell repertoires in COVID-19. The overall study: The United States, Italy and Spain were the sources of the acute and convalescent COVID-19 samples.

The CDR3 has 14 amino acids. The V segment lost 1 base and the J segment 4 bases; nucleotides outside the gene matches: 3. Looked up from germline, CDR1 is MGHRA and CDR2 is YSYEKL. TCRdb's table, derived via immunoSEQ multiplex PCR, lists solely in-frame clones and lacks some. The table shows some 110,000 clones, with about three quarters occurring only once. Only a few counts were recorded for this clone. This TCR was recovered from a man at least 80 years old with COVID-19, enrolled during active disease. The specimen sequenced was peripheral blood. The chain links TRBV4-1 to TRBJ1-2; 7 nucleotides align to TRBD1. CDR3 nucleotide sequence: TGCGCCAGCAGCCAAGGGGGGACAGCCTATGGCTACACCTTC. This translates into CASSQGGTAYGYTF.